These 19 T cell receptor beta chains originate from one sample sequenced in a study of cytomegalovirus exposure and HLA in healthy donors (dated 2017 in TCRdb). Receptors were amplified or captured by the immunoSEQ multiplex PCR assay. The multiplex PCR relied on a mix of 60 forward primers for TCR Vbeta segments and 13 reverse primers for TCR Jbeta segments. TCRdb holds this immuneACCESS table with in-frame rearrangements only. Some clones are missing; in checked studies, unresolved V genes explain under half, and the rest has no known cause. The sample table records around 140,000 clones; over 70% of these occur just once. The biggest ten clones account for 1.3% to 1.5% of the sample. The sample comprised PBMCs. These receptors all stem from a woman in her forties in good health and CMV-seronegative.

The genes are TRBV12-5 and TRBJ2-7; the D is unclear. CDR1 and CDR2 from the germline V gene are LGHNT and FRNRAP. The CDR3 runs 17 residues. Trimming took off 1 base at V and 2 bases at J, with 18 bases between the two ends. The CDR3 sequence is CASGLGAGQGLTYEQYF. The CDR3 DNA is TGTGCTAGTGGTTTGGGCGCAGGCCAAGGCTTGACCTACGAGCAGTACTTC.

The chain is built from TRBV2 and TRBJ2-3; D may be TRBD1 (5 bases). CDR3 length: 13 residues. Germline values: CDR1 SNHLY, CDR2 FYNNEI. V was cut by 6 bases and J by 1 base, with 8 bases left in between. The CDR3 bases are TGTGCCAGCAGCCTAGGGGGCACAGATACGCAGTATTTT. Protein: CASSLGGTDTQYF.

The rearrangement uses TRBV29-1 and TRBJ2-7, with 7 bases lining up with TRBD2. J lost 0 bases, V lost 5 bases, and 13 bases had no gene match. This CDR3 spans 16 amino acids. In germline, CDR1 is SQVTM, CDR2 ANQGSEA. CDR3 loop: CSVRIVPGGTSYEQYF. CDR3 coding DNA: TGCAGCGTTCGGATTGTCCCCGGGGGGACCTCCTACGAGCAGTACTTC.

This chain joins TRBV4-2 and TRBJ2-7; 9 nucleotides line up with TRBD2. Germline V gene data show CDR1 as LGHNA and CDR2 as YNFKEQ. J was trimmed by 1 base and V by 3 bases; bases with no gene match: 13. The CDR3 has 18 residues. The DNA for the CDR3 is TGTGCCAGCAGCCACCTAACAGGGACTAGCCAAGGGTCCTACGAGCAGTACTTC. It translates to CASSHLTGTSQGSYEQYF.

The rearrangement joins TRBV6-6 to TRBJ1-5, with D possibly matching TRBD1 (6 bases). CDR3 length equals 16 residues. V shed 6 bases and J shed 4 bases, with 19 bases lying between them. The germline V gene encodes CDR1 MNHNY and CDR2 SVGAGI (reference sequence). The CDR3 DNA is TGTGCCAGCAGACCCCCCGCGGACAGAGCAAATCAGCCCCAGCATTTT. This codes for CASRPPADRANQPQHF.

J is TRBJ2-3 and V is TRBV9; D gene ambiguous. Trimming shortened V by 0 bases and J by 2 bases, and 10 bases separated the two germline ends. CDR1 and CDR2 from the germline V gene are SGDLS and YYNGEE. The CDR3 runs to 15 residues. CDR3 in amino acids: CASSVDSTYTDTQYF. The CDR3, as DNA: TGTGCCAGCAGCGTAGACTCTACTTACACAGATACGCAGTATTTT.

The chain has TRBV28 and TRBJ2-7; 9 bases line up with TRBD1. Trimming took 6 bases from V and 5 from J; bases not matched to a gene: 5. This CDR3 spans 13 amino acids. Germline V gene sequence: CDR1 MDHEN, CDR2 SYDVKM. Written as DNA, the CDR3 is TGTGCCAGCAGGGACAGGGGTGTCCACGAGCAGTACTTC. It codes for CASRDRGVHEQYF.

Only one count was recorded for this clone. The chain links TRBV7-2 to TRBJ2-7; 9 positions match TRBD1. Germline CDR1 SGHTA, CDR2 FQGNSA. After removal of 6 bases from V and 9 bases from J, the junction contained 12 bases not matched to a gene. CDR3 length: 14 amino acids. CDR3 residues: CASSPGTGRGAQYF. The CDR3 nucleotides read TGTGCCAGCAGTCCTGGGACAGGGCGAGGTGCGCAGTACTTC.

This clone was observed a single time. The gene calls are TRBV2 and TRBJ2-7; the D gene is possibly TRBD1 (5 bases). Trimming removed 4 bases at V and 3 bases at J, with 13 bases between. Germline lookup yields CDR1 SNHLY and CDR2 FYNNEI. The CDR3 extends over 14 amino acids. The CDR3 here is CASSVYRQVYEQYF. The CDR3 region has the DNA TGTGCCAGCAGTGTGTACAGGCAGGTCTACGAGCAGTACTTC.

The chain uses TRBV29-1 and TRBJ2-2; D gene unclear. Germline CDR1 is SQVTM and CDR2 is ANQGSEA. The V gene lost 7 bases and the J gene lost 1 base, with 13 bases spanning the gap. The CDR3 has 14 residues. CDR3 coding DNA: TGCAGCGCTGGCCCGAAGATGAACACCGGGGAGCTGTTTTTT. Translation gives CSAGPKMNTGELFF.

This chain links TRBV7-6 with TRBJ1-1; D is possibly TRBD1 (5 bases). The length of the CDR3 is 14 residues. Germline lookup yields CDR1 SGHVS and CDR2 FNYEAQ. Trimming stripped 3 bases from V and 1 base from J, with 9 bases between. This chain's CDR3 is CASSFDTGNTEAFF. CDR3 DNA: TGTGCCAGCAGCTTCGACACAGGGAACACTGAAGCTTTCTTT.

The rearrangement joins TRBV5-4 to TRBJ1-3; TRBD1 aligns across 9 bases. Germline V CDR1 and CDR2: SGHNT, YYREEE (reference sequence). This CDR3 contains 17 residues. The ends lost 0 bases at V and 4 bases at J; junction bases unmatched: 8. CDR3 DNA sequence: TGTGCCAGCAGCTTGGCCTCACGGACAGGGGCAGGAAACACCATATATTTT. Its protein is CASSLASRTGAGNTIYF.

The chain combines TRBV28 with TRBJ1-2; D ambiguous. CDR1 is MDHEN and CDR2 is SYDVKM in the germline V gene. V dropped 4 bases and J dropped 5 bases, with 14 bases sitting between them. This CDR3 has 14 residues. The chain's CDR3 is CASSYKVRGYGYTF. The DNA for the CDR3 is TGTGCCAGCAGTTACAAAGTGCGCGGGTATGGCTACACCTTC.

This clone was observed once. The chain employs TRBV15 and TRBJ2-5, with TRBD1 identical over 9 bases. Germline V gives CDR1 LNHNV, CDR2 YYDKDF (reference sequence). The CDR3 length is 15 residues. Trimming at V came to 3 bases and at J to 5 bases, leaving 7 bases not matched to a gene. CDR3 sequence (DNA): TGTGCCACCAGCAGGGGACAGGGAGGGGATGAGACCCAGTACTTC. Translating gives CATSRGQGGDETQYF.

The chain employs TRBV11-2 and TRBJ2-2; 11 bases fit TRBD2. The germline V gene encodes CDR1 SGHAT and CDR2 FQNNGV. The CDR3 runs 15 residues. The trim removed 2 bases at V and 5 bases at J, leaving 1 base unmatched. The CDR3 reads CASSLRLAGTGELFF. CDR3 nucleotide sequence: TGTGCCAGCAGCTTAAGACTAGCGGGGACCGGGGAGCTGTTTTTT.

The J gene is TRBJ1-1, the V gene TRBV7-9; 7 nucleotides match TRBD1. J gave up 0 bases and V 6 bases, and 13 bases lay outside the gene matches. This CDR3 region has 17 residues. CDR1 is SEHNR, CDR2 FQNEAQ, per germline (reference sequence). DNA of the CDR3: TGTGCCAGCAGTTTCCCACGAGGGACAGCAATGAACACTGAAGCTTTCTTT. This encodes CASSFPRGTAMNTEAFF.

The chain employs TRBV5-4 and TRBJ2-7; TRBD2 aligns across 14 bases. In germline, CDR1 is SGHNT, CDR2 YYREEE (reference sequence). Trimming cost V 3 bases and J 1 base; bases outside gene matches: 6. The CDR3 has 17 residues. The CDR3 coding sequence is TGTGCCAGCAGCTGGGGGACTAGCGGGGGCCGGTCCTACGAGCAGTACTTC. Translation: CASSWGTSGGRSYEQYF.

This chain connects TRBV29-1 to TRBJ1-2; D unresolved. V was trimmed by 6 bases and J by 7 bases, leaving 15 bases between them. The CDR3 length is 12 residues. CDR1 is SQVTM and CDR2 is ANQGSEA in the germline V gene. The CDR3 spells CSVHGREAGYTF. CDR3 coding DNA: TGCAGCGTGCACGGTCGCGAGGCTGGCTACACCTTC.

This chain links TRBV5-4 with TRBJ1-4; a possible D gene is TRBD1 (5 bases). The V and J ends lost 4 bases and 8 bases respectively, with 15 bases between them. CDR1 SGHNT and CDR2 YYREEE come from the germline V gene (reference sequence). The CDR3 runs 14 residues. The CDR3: CASSPGQGQEKLFF. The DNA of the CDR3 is TGTGCCAGCAGCCCAGGCCAGGGTCAGGAAAAACTGTTTTTT. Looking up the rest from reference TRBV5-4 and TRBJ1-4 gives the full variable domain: ETGVTQSPTHLIKTRGQQVTLRCSSQSGHNTVSWYQQALGQGPQFIFQYYREEENGRGNFPPRFSGLQFPNYSSELNVNALELDDSALYLCASSPGQGQEKLFFGSGTQLSVL.